These 7 T cell receptor beta chains originate from one sample sequenced in a study of human T cells and chemical hapten exposure. TCRdb itself ran the RACE reads through MiXCR, one entry per CDR3 protein. The sample carries over 70,000 distinct CDR3 sequences, about 15% recorded once. Time point of the sample: pre-sensitization, week 0. Treatment given: therapeutic diphenylcyclopropenone sensitization with weekly scalp DPC. The sequences come from whole blood, collected in connection with sensitization to the hapten diphenylcyclopropenone (DPC). The source is a woman aged 45-60 years with alopecia areata. Some clones in this sample may be carry-over from other donors' samples.

This clonotype was seen once. The chain carries TRBV20-1 and TRBJ2-1, with D tentatively TRBD2 (7 bases). Trimming left V 6 bases short and J 2 bases short, with 20 bases between. Per the germline V gene, CDR1 is DFQATT and CDR2 is SNEGSKA (reference sequence). The CDR3 spans 16 residues. The CDR3 loop reads CSALPWGGRAYNEQFF. The CDR3 bases are TGCAGTGCCCTTCCCTGGGGGGGGCGAGCCTACAATGAGCAGTTCTTC.

The V call is TRBV9, the J call TRBJ2-1; 8 bases agree with TRBD2. CDR3 length: 15 amino acids. Germline assignment: CDR1 SGDLS and CDR2 YYNGEE. Trimming cost V 3 bases and J 2 bases; bases outside gene matches: 4. DNA of the CDR3: TGTGCCAGCAGCGGGGAAGCGGGAGCCTACAATGAGCAGTTCTTC. Its translation: CASSGEAGAYNEQFF.

This clonotype was counted many times. The CDR3 loop reads CAWSVQGSTEAFF. In DNA, the CDR3 is TGTGCCTGGAGTGTACAGGGCTCTACTGAAGCTTTCTTT. The chain couples TRBV30 to TRBJ1-1; TRBD1 might be the D (6 bases). CDR3 length equals 13 residues. V was pared by 0 bases and J by 5 bases, with 10 bases between. Germline V lookup: CDR1 GTSNPN, CDR2 SVGIG (reference sequence).

This clonotype was observed a single time. This chain connects TRBV28 to TRBJ1-1; a possible D gene is TRBD1 (6 bases). Per the germline V gene, CDR1 is MDHEN and CDR2 is SYDVKM. This CDR3 contains 12 residues. V dropped 6 bases and J dropped 10 bases, with 15 bases sitting between them. As DNA, the CDR3 is TGTGCCAGCAGGGGGGGCCCGGGGAGAGCTTTCTTT. This codes for CASRGGPGRAFF.

J is TRBJ2-2 and V is TRBV12-3 or TRBV12-4; TRBD2 matches at 10 bases. The ends lost 5 bases at V and 0 bases at J; junction bases unmatched: 3. CDR3 length: 16 residues. The CDR3 is CASSRTSGANTGELFF. DNA of the CDR3: TGTGCCAGCAGTCGGACTAGCGGAGCGAACACCGGGGAGCTGTTTTTT.

The table lists this clonotype with a few counts. The chain has TRBV13 and TRBJ2-1; D gene unclear. Germline V gene lookup returns CDR1 PRHDT and CDR2 FYEKMQ (reference sequence). V lost 4 bases and J lost 0, with 16 bases in between. This CDR3 region has 17 residues. This chain's CDR3 is CASSSARDRSSYNEQFF. Here the CDR3 DNA reads TGTGCCAGCAGCTCTGCGCGAGACCGCAGCTCCTACAATGAGCAGTTCTTC.

There are a few counts of this clonotype. The V and J genes are TRBV10-1 and TRBJ1-6; 7 nucleotides align to TRBD1. Germline CDR1 reads WNHNN; CDR2 reads SYGVQD (reference sequence). The V and J ends lost 4 bases and 3 bases, in that order; junction bases with no gene match: 9. The CDR3 consists of 17 residues. The CDR3 DNA sequence: TGCGCCAGCAGTGCACCCCTGGGACAGAGCTATAATTCACCCCTCCACTTT. It translates to CASSAPLGQSYNSPLHF.